This TCR beta chain was profiled in a study of OX40 agonist ivuxolimab in advanced cancers. For the wider study: The costimulatory receptor OX40 (CD134) was targeted by ivuxolimab, a fully human IgG2 agonistic monoclonal antibody. Among the roughly 52 dose-escalation patients, 19 had hepatocellular carcinoma, 15 or so melanoma, 9 renal cell carcinoma and 9 head and neck cancer. Patients were allowed to have had prior anti-PD-1, anti-PD-L1 or anti-CTLA-4 therapy, and around 43% of the dose-escalation patients had been treated with checkpoint inhibitors. The paper reports the monotherapy dose-escalation portion (N of about 51 patients) of the phase I ivuxolimab trial. Peripheral TCRbeta sequencing aimed to test whether ivuxolimab altered TCR sequence diversity and caused clonal T-cell expansion. A male proportion of around 81% and a mean age of approximately 60 years, ranging from 23 to 79, were recorded for the dose-escalation cohort. Intravenous ivuxolimab was administered to patients every 2 weeks at six dose levels: 0.01, 0.1, 0.3, 1.5, 3 and 10 mg/kg. Partial responses were achieved by three dose-escalation patients, of whom one had hepatocellular carcinoma and two had cutaneous melanoma.

Patients with a history of autoimmune disease or receiving systemic immunosuppression were excluded from the trial. Peripheral blood for TCR sequencing was collected from all dose cohorts at baseline, on cycle 4 day 1, and on cycle 7 day 1. The samples were taken from a phase I, first-in-human, multicenter, open-label dose-escalation trial of ivuxolimab. Adults with locally advanced or metastatic head and neck squamous cell, hepatocellular, melanoma or renal cell carcinoma were enrolled in the trial. Before TCR sequencing, CD4+ T cells and CD8+ T cells were sorted from peripheral blood as separate populations. Concerning this clone itself: Its antigen is still unknown. Base qualities are not provided; no much larger clone lies one nucleotide away.

What the authors observed across the whole study: In partial responders in the 0.1-3.0 mg/kg groups, normalized peripheral clonal expansion was found to be among the lowest, especially among CD8+ T cells. The antigen specificity of the peripheral T cells that underwent clonal expansion was not determined. After ivuxolimab, expanded clones were on average more numerous among CD8+ T cells than among CD4+ T cells. Clonal expansion of both CD4+ and CD8+ blood T cells was observed from baseline to week 6 at doses 0.1 to 3.0 mg/kg. Low levels of normalized T-cell clonal expansion were also seen in some patients who did not respond.

Genomic DNA was extracted from sorted cells for sequencing of the TCRbeta CDR3 region. TCRbeta CDR3 regions were sequenced using the immunoSEQ Assay. As stored in TCRdb, this immuneACCESS dataset retains in-frame rearrangements with V and J assigned. A fraction of the clones does not appear; measured against another copy, unresolved V genes explain less than half of the discrepancy, and the remainder lacks a known reason. In all, the sample holds under 45,000 clones, and more than 60% of those were seen once. Of the sample, about 10% falls within the top ten clones. The TCR comes from an adult with an advanced solid tumor such as melanoma, head and neck, liver or kidney cancer. The sample in question was CD4+ or CD8+ T cells sorted from blood, obtained in a trial of the OX40 agonist ivuxolimab.

The sequenced DNA: TGCAGCGTTGGATCCGGGGGCTCGGACTATGGCTACACCTTC. It specifies CSVGSGGSDYGYTF. The chain couples TRBV29-1 to TRBJ1-2, and the D gene may be TRBD1, 6 bases matching. V loses 4 bases, J loses 3 bases, and the germline ends lie 15 bases apart. CDR1 and CDR2 are read off the germline V gene as SQVTM and ANQGSEA. The cysteine opens and the phenylalanine closes a CDR3 of 14 amino acids. Just the 42-base CDR3 DNA is kept, in frame starting at base 1. The variable domain in full, with residues beyond the CDR3 obtained from the reference TRBV29-1 and TRBJ1-2 genes, is SAVISQKPSRDICQRGTSLTIQCQVDSQVTMMFWYRQQPGQSLTLIATANQGSEATYESGFVIDKFPISRPNLTFSTLTVSNMSPEDSSIYLCSVGSGGSDYGYTFGSGTRLTVV.